A single sample is the source of the 4 T cell receptor beta chains below, sequenced in a study of OX40 agonist ivuxolimab in advanced cancers. The table came from immunoSEQ multiplex PCR; TCRdb's copy has only in-frame clones and leaves some out. Here the sample spans about 62,000 clones, about 92% being singletons. Here the sequenced sample was CD4+ or CD8+ T cells sorted from blood, taken in a trial of the OX40 agonist ivuxolimab. These receptors all stem from an adult with an advanced solid tumor such as melanoma, head and neck, liver or kidney cancer.

The rearrangement links TRBV6-6 to TRBJ2-7, with a weak D call TRBD2 (5 bases). This CDR3 is 14 amino acids long. From germline, CDR1 is MNHNY and CDR2 SVGAGI (reference sequence). V lost 4 bases to trimming and J lost 2 bases, with 12 bases between them. DNA of the CDR3: TGTGCCAGCAGTTTCCTCAGCGGTACCTACGAGCAGTACTTC. Its protein is CASSFLSGTYEQYF.

The CDR3 loop is CASSQARQANTEAFF. CDR3 in DNA: TGCGCCAGCAGCCAAGCGAGGCAGGCAAACACTGAAGCTTTCTTT. The chain couples TRBV4-3 to TRBJ1-1; no clear D. Germline V lookup: CDR1 LGHNA, CDR2 YSLEER. With 1 base removed from V and 2 bases from J, the gap between germline ends came to 11 bases. This CDR3 is built from 15 residues.

V gene TRBV27 combines with J gene TRBJ1-3; 9 bases agree with TRBD1. V shed 5 bases and J 4 bases; nucleotides not matched to a gene: 3. Per the germline V gene, CDR1 is MNHEY and CDR2 is SMNVEV (reference sequence). The CDR3 is 14 residues long. CDR3 DNA sequence: TGTGCCAGCAGTACCGGGACAGGGGGAAACACCATATATTTT. Translation gives CASSTGTGGNTIYF.

This sequence joins TRBV5-1 and TRBJ2-1, with 12 bases matching TRBD1. J was trimmed by 2 bases and V by 4 bases; bases with no gene match: 7. The CDR3 covers 17 residues. Germline V gene lookup returns CDR1 SGHRS and CDR2 YFSETQ. The DNA of the CDR3 is TGCGCCAGCAGCCCCGGGACAGGGGGCCCGACCTACAATGAGCAGTTCTTC. It translates to CASSPGTGGPTYNEQFF.